This TCR beta chain stems from a study of beta chain features in type 1 diabetes. Study-wide findings and caveats: PCR might favor shorter templates, equally in patients and controls. In cDNA sequencing, cells with high TCR expression could be over-represented. The study found moderately but significantly shorter TCRB CDR3s in all four CD4+ subsets of Type 1 diabetes patients.

Reverse transcribing all isolated RNA meant expressed TCRB transcripts were sequenced. Using immunoSEQ multiplex PCR, the repertoire was profiled, and TCRdb retains in-frame clones only, with some absent. The data show 400,000 or so clones, around 12% seen once. There are a few counts of this clone. Antigen unknown. The origin of this receptor is a woman younger than 30 with type 1 diabetes. Material: naive CD4+ T cells from blood.

The CDR3 here is CASSTGADASTDTQYF. The CDR3 DNA follows: TGCGCCAGCAGCACCGGAGCAGACGCTAGCACAGATACGCAGTATTTT. This rearrangement joins TRBV5-1 to TRBJ2-3; no firm D call. The CDR3 covers 16 residues. Germline CDR1 and CDR2: SGHRS and YFSETQ. V shed 4 bases and J shed 0 bases, with 15 bases lying between them.